This passage covers 23 T cell receptor beta chains from one sample sequenced in a study of CD8 T cells in Susac syndrome (dated by TCRdb to the late 2010s). The receptor library was made with the immunoSEQ multiplex PCR assay. RNA was extracted with the RNeasy kit and about 0.5 to 1 ug was reverse transcribed using random hexamers. TCRdb reworked the public reads: Q25 trimming with fastp, MiXCR clone assembly, productive beta chains retained. Each record represents a unique CDR3 protein, reported with the most common genes and DNA among its rows. A total of roughly 130,000 distinct CDR3 sequences appear in this sample, 90% to 95% of them only once. Roughly 0.12% of the sample is in the top ten clones. The sequencing sample was made of CD4+ T cells from PBMCs. All receptors come from a human donor in good health.

This chain joins TRBV18 and TRBJ1-1; D remains ambiguous. V was shortened by 3 bases and J by 5 bases, with 19 bases between the two germline ends. CDR1 and CDR2 (germline): KGHSH, LQKENI. This CDR3 contains 16 residues. CDR3 region: CASSPSSQAVRTEAFF. Written as DNA, the CDR3 is TGTGCCAGCTCACCGAGTTCCCAGGCGGTTCGAACTGAAGCTTTCTTT. The entire variable domain, with the rest obtained from reference TRBV18 and TRBJ1-1, is as follows: NAGVMQNPRHLVRRRGQEARLRCSPMKGHSHVYWYRQLPEEGLKFMVYLQKENIIDESGMPKERFSAEFPKEGPSILRIQQVVRGDSAAYFCASSPSSQAVRTEAFFGQGTRLTVV.

The V call is TRBV5-4, the J call TRBJ2-1, with 12 bases lining up with TRBD2. The trim removed 4 bases at V and 8 bases at J, leaving 7 bases unmatched. Germline V lookup: CDR1 SGHNT, CDR2 YYREEE (reference sequence). The CDR3 consists of 15 residues. DNA of the CDR3: TGTGCCAGCAGCGTGACTAGCGGGAGAGAGCATGAGCAGTTCTTC. The encoded protein is CASSVTSGREHEQFF.

The rearrangement uses TRBV28 and TRBJ2-5, with 7 bases matching TRBD2. CDR1 and CDR2 from the germline V gene are MDHEN and SYDVKM. V lost 4 bases to trimming and J lost 1 base; unmatched junction nucleotides: 3. This CDR3 has 14 residues. This CDR3 reads CASSSGGAQETQYF. The CDR3 bases are TGTGCCAGCAGTTCGGGGGGTGCCCAAGAGACCCAGTACTTC. The whole variable domain, remainder taken from reference TRBV28 and TRBJ2-5, is DVKVTQSSRYLVKRTGEKVFLECVQDMDHENMFWYRQDPGLGLRLIYFSYDVKMKEKGDIPEGYSVSREKKERFSLILESASTNQTSMYLCASSSGGAQETQYFGPGTRLLVL.

The table lists this clonotype with a count of one. The chain uses TRBV5-1 and TRBJ2-1; D is unresolved. Germline CDR1 is SGHRS and CDR2 is YFSETQ. This CDR3 is 16 amino acids long. V lost 0 bases and J lost 0, with 10 bases in between. The CDR3, as DNA: TGCGCCAGCAGCTTGGAGGCGGTCAGCTCCTACAATGAGCAGTTCTTC. This translates into CASSLEAVSSYNEQFF.

The gene calls are TRBV28 and TRBJ2-4; 12 bases align to TRBD2. Germline V gene lookup returns CDR1 MDHEN and CDR2 SYDVKM. The CDR3 runs to 16 residues. V trimming: 7 bases; J trimming: 0 bases; junction bases outside the gene matches: 4. The CDR3 DNA sequence: TGTGCCAGCAACCAACTAGCGGGAGGAGCCAAAAACATTCAGTACTTC. This encodes CASNQLAGGAKNIQYF.

The chain combines TRBV10-3 with TRBJ2-7; a weak D match, TRBD2 (5 bases). Deletions cut 2 bases from V and 3 bases from J, with 8 bases between. The length of the CDR3 is 13 residues. CDR1 is ENHRY and CDR2 is SYGVKD in the germline V gene. For the CDR3, the DNA is TGTGCCATCAGTGAGGGGAGTTACTACGAGCAGTACTTC. Translated: CAISEGSYYEQYF.

This clonotype was found once. The V and J genes are TRBV28 and TRBJ1-3, with D possibly being TRBD1 (6 bases). Trimming shortened V by 7 bases and J by 0 bases, and 16 bases separated the two germline ends. Germline CDR1 MDHEN, CDR2 SYDVKM. There are 16 residues in the CDR3. This CDR3 is CASTSDRLLSGNTIYF. Here the CDR3 DNA reads TGTGCCAGCACCTCAGACAGGCTGCTCTCTGGAAACACCATATATTTT.

The chain carries TRBV30 and TRBJ2-7, with D possibly matching TRBD1 (5 bases). V lost 3 bases, J lost 2 bases, and 17 bases lay in between. The CDR3 consists of 15 residues. Germline V gives CDR1 GTSNPN, CDR2 SVGIG (reference sequence). For the CDR3, the DNA is TGTGCCTGGAGCCACCTATCGACAGTTCCCTACGAGCAGTACTTC. It specifies CAWSHLSTVPYEQYF. The variable domain in full, completed from reference TRBV30 and TRBJ2-7, reads SQTIHQWPATLVQPVGSPLSLECTVEGTSNPNLYWYRQAAGRGLQLLFYSVGIGQISSEVPQNLSASRPQDRQFILSSKKLLLSDSGFYLCAWSHLSTVPYEQYFGPGTRLTVT.

The chain carries TRBV18 and TRBJ1-3; D uncertain. CDR3 length: 14 amino acids. V was cut by 3 bases and J by 0 bases, with 6 bases left in between. The germline CDR1 and CDR2 sequences are KGHSH and LQKENI. DNA for the CDR3: TGTGCCAGCTCACCCCAGAGCTCTGGAAACACCATATATTTT. Translation: CASSPQSSGNTIYF.

The chain recombines TRBV4-1 with TRBJ2-1, with D maybe TRBD2 (6 bases). CDR1 and CDR2 from the germline V gene are MGHRA and YSYEKL. Trimming removed 0 bases at V and 2 bases at J, with 11 bases between. CDR3 length: 16 amino acids. CDR3: CASSQEVAATYNEQFF. The CDR3 DNA reads TGCGCCAGCAGCCAAGAGGTAGCGGCTACCTACAATGAGCAGTTCTTC.

This sequence joins TRBV2 and TRBJ2-7; D is uncertain. Between the trimmed V and J ends, which lost 4 bases and 1 base, there was a span of 14 bases. Germline V CDR1 and CDR2: SNHLY, FYNNEI. The CDR3 sequence is 15 residues long. The CDR3 spells CASSGDLSTSYEQYF. CDR3 DNA: TGTGCCAGCAGTGGAGACCTGTCGACTTCCTACGAGCAGTACTTC.

This clonotype appeared once. The chain has TRBV5-1 and TRBJ2-7; 10 bases line up with TRBD2. Germline values: CDR1 SGHRS, CDR2 YFSETQ. CDR3 length: 15 amino acids. V shed 4 bases and J 4 bases; nucleotides not matched to a gene: 8. CDR3 sequence: CASSPGTSVKYEQYF. Written as DNA, the CDR3 is TGCGCCAGCAGCCCGGGGACTAGCGTTAAGTACGAGCAGTACTTC.

The sample holds one count of this clonotype. The chain recombines TRBV7-2 with TRBJ2-7; the D is unclear. Looked up from germline, CDR1 is SGHTA and CDR2 is FQGNSA. V was cut by 4 bases and J by 0 bases, with 13 bases left in between. The CDR3 spans 15 residues. The CDR3 protein is CASSSMTTVSYEQYF. The CDR3 bases are TGTGCCAGCAGCTCTATGACAACCGTCTCCTACGAGCAGTACTTC.

This chain joins TRBV27 and TRBJ1-5, with unresolved D. CDR3 length: 15 amino acids. The germline V and J ends were trimmed by 4 bases and 3 bases, with 13 bases remaining between them. The germline V gene has CDR1 MNHEY and CDR2 SMNVEV (reference sequence). CDR3 sequence (DNA): TGTGCCAGCAGTTGGTCCTGGGCCATCAATCAGCCCCAGCATTTT. Protein: CASSWSWAINQPQHF.

This rearrangement joins TRBV2 to TRBJ2-1; D gene unclear. CDR3 length: 14 amino acids. Germline CDR1 SNHLY, CDR2 FYNNEI. V lost 4 bases, J lost 7 bases, and 14 bases lay in between. Here the CDR3 reads CASSGVRATNEQFF. The DNA for the CDR3 is TGTGCCAGCAGTGGGGTCCGGGCTACGAATGAGCAGTTCTTC.

As to this clonotype: The junction shows a germline mismatch at one end, possibly a read error. The V and J genes are TRBV12-3 or TRBV12-4 and TRBJ1-1; D call uncertain. CDR3 length: 13 amino acids. The CDR3 coding sequence is TGTGCCAGCAGTTCCGGTATGCCGACTGAAGCCTTCTTT. It is translated as CASSSGMPTEAFF.

This sequence joins TRBV7-2 and TRBJ2-1; D call uncertain. The CDR3 is made up of 13 amino acids. Germline values: CDR1 SGHTA, CDR2 FQGNSA. The V end was cut by 5 bases, the J end by 0 bases, with 5 bases between. CDR3 in amino acids: CASSLHSYNEQFF. As DNA, the CDR3 is TGTGCCAGCAGCCTACACTCCTACAATGAGCAGTTCTTC.

V and J are TRBV6-1 and TRBJ2-3; D is perhaps TRBD2 (5 bases). The V gene's germline CDR1 is MNHNS and CDR2 SASEGT. The CDR3 has 11 residues. Deletions cut 11 bases from V and 3 bases from J, with 9 bases between. The CDR3 coding sequence is TGTGCCCCCCCGGGGACAGATACGCAGTATTTT. As protein: CAPPGTDTQYF.

The chain links TRBV29-1 to TRBJ2-4; either TRBD1 or TRBD2 may fit D (5 bases each). V was clipped by 3 bases and J by 7 bases, with 10 bases between them. CDR1 and CDR2 (germline): SQVTM, ANQGSEA. The CDR3 loop spans 12 amino acids. CDR3 coding DNA: TGCAGCGTTGATGTCGGGGCTAACATTCAGTACTTC. Residues: CSVDVGANIQYF.

V and J are TRBV6-1 and TRBJ2-5, with 13 bases aligning to TRBD2. CDR3 length: 15 residues. V was pared by 4 bases and J by 6 bases, with 5 bases of the junction left unmatched. Germline CDR1 is MNHNS and CDR2 is SASEGT. The CDR3 is CASSARTSGGKTQYF. CDR3 nucleotide sequence: TGTGCCAGCAGTGCCCGGACTAGCGGGGGCAAGACCCAGTACTTC.

The chain couples TRBV7-2 to TRBJ2-7; weak D call: TRBD2 (6 bases). The germline V gene encodes CDR1 SGHTA and CDR2 FQGNSA. The CDR3 extends over 13 amino acids. Trimming left V 5 bases short and J 2 bases short, with 10 bases between. CDR3 protein: CASSRDLAYEQYF. CDR3 DNA sequence: TGTGCCAGCAGCCGGGACTTGGCCTACGAGCAGTACTTC.

This chain uses TRBV6-5 with TRBJ1-2, with D perhaps matching TRBD1 (5 bases). V was clipped by 2 bases and J by 7 bases, with 11 bases between them. This CDR3 spans 13 amino acids. Germline V lookup: CDR1 MNHEY, CDR2 SVGAGI. The CDR3 DNA reads TGTGCCAGCAGTTACCCGGGACGCCCTGGCTACACCTTC. Its translation: CASSYPGRPGYTF.

The chain employs TRBV28 and TRBJ1-2; the match to TRBD1 covers 7 bases. The CDR3 runs 15 residues. Per germline, CDR1 MDHEN and CDR2 SYDVKM. J was trimmed by 5 bases and V by 7 bases; bases with no gene match: 13. The CDR3 spells CASTTFPTGKYGYTF. The DNA of the CDR3 is TGTGCCAGCACCACTTTCCCGACAGGGAAGTATGGCTACACCTTC.